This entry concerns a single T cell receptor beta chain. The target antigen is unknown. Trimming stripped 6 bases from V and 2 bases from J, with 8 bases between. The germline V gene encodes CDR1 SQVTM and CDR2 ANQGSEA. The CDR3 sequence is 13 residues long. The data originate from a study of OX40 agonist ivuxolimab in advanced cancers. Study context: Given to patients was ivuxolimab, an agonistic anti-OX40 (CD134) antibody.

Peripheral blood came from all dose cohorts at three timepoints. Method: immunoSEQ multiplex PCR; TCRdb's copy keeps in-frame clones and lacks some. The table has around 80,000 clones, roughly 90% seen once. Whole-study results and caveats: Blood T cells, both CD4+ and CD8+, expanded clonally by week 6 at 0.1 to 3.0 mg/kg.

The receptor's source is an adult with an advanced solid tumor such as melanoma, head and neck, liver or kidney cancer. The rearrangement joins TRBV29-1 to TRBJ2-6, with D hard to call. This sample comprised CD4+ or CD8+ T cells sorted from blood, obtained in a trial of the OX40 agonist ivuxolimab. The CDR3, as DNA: TGCAGCGTAAGCGAGACTGGGGCCAACGTCCTGACTTTC. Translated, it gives CSVSETGANVLTF. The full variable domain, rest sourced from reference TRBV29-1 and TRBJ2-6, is SAVISQKPSRDICQRGTSLTIQCQVDSQVTMMFWYRQQPGQSLTLIATANQGSEATYESGFVIDKFPISRPNLTFSTLTVSNMSPEDSSIYLCSVSETGANVLTFGAGSRLTVL.